This T cell receptor beta chain was sequenced in a study of T cell repertoires in cytomegalovirus infection. Study context: In public TCR beta signatures, there were indications of both CMV infection and matching HLA type. Study results and limitations: HLA-C-restricted, CMV-specific TCR beta clonotypes were dominant ex vivo. Totalled public TCR beta family frequency picked out people who carried CMV plus the relevant HLA.

This clonotype came up many times. Its antigen is undetermined. J lost 9 bases, V lost 6 bases, and 11 bases had no gene match. The germline gives CDR1 SGHTA, CDR2 FQGNSA. The length of the CDR3 is 15 residues. MiXCR was run by TCRdb on the reads, yielding one entry per CDR3 protein. The sample includes 480,000 or so distinct CDR3 sequences, approximately 10% of them seen just once. The chain combines TRBV7-2 with TRBJ2-1, with 10 nucleotides matching TRBD1. Material for sequencing was PBMCs. The sequence was collected from a human donor in good health (CMV status not recorded). Some clones in this sample may be carry-over from other donors' samples. The CDR3 nucleotides read TGTGCCAGCAGTTCCGGGACAGGGGTGTTCGGTGAGCAGTTCTTC. It yields the protein CASSSGTGVFGEQFF.